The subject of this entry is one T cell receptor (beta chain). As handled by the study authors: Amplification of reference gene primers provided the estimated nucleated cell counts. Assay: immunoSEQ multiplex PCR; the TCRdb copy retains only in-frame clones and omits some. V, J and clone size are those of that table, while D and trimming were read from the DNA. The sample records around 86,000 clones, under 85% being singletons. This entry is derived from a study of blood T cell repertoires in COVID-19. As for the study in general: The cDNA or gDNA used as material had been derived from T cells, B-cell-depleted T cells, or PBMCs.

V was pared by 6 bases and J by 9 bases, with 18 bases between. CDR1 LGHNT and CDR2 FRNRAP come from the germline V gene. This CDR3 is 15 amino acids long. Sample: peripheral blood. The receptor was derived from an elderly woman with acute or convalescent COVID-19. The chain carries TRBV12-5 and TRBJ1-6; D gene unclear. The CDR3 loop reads CASGPPPGEGSPLHF. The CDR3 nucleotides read TGTGCTAGTGGCCCTCCCCCCGGGGAGGGTTCACCCCTCCACTTT.